This paragraph covers one TCR beta chain sequence. What antigen it recognizes has not been identified. No base quality values were provided; no much bigger clone lies one nucleotide off. This specimen belongs to a study of cytomegalovirus exposure and HLA in healthy donors (dated by TCRdb to 2015 to 2018). A note on the overall study: In an earlier analysis of under 600 of the donors, approximately 300 Gb of sequence data and 100 million or so unique TCR beta sequences from roughly 200 million T cells were reported. About 300 gigabases of sequencing data and around 87 million unique TCR sequences were included in an early release covering several hundred HLA-typed donors. Of the 350 to 450 genotyped donors, 81% fell in the genetic ancestry cluster associated with self-reported Caucasian donors. The study aimed to test whether cataloging public T cell receptors could reveal signatures of past pathogen exposure. The study profiled the T cell repertoires of more than 500 subjects by immunosequencing and related them to cytomegalovirus serostatus. Besides the first cohort of roughly 660 subjects, a separate validation cohort made up of 120 different subjects was used. To predict cytomegalovirus infection status, the study brought together high-throughput TCR immunosequencing, statistical association of individual TCRs with disease status, and machine learning. A later analysis re-analyzed previously published TCR beta repertoires from 666 donors and added high-resolution HLA genotyping to study TCR occurrence patterns. The later analysis used no new phenotypic data to find candidate immune exposures, relying instead on TCR beta sequences and their occurrence across donors. In an earlier analysis of 587 of the donors, high-throughput TCR beta sequencing was used to judge whether each TCR beta V gene segment behaved as functional or pseudogenic. Donor age, sex, ethnicity and CMV serostatus were collected together with the repertoire data. A later genetic analysis took genome-wide SNP genotypes for about 60% of the roughly 670 donors and used that subset as a discovery cohort. Every discovery cohort repertoire had been produced on one sequencing platform. Both class I and class II loci were covered by HLA typing, at four-digit resolution. Typing coverage differed by locus: A, B, C, DRB1 and DQB1 were typed in roughly 629-630 donors, DQA1 in about 560, DPA1 in nearly 610, and DPB1 in 400 to 480. Because of strong linkage in the cohort, roughly 5 DR-DQ haplotypes were treated as single units for association and clustering. Among under 450 genotyped donors of the cohort, an average of about 240,000 unique TCR beta nucleotide sequences were sequenced per donor, around 20% of them non-productive.

Findings and caveats that apply to the study as a whole: A cluster of highly shared sequence variants was judged likely to be a technical artifact of the sequencing pipeline. In vitro tests confirmed that three of the cytomegalovirus-associated TCR beta chains recognize cytomegalovirus antigens. Roughly uniform sequencing depth across donors was assumed in presence/absence analyses, although this assumption may not hold. At a false discovery rate of 0.05, a later analysis linked under 20,000 TCR beta sequences to specific HLA alleles. Assigning TCR associations to individual alleles was difficult when HLA alleles, especially DR and DQ, strongly co-occurred. Immune exposure information for the cohort was limited to CMV serostatus. In the study, around 150 TCR beta chains were listed as associated with cytomegalovirus. The classifier was reported to diagnose cytomegalovirus status with high specificity and sensitivity in both the original and validation cohorts. In an earlier analysis of some 540 of the donors, most TCR beta V segments appeared in productive rearrangements about 87% or about 30% of the time, broadly matching IMGT annotations. Because counts were too low, around 18 rarely observed V segments, including chromosome 9 orphons, were left out of the earlier analysis of approximately 500 of the donors. According to a later analysis, TCR association rates differed among HLA loci, with DRB1 alleles showing the most associated TCRs and HLA-C alleles showing the fewest. In a later analysis, most CMV-associated TCR beta chains were found to appear HLA-restricted, with HLA associations seemingly driven largely by CMV exposure. In this cohort, only TCR beta chains were sequenced, and detectable features were limited by the absence of alpha or paired-chain data. Most TCR sequences were observed very rarely across donors, whereas some public TCRs were present in many individuals. Several of the top co-occurrence clusters appeared to be linked to parvovirus B19, influenza, CMV and Epstein-Barr virus, according to a later analysis. A further reported finding was that TCR beta sequences accurately predicted the HLA-A and HLA-B alleles for most subjects in the first cohort. Because some donors lacked HLA typing at each locus, the association tests relied only on the typed subset. In a later analysis, HLA-associated TCR beta chains showed more clonal expansion and lower generation probabilities than non-associated chains that were equally common. Correlated functional status among segregating V segments might reflect linkage disequilibrium, but an unknown experimental factor could not be ruled out. An association between a missense DCLRE1C variant and V-gene and J-gene trimming of TCR beta chains was found in a later genetic analysis and replicated in an independent cohort. According to the authors, the approach could potentially be generalized to other disease states and immunological phenotypes. A later genetic analysis reported fewer N-insertions in productive TCRs among donors in an Asian-associated ancestry cluster than the roughly 700-donor mean.

Library method: the immunoSEQ multiplex PCR assay. A mixture of 60 forward primers for TCR Vbeta segments and 13 reverse primers for TCR Jbeta segments was used in the multiplex PCR. A multiplex PCR assay on genomic DNA amplified the CDR3 region of rearranged TCR beta genes. The Illumina HiSeq System was used to sequence the amplified TCR beta libraries as 87-base-pair reads. The study's own analysis went as follows. Across the 500 to 750 repertoires, a later analysis counted 60 million to 90 million unique TCR beta chains, some 11 million of which were shared by at least two donors. Raw reads were error-corrected and collapsed into unique sequences by a nearest-neighbor algorithm in which closely related sequences were merged to remove PCR and sequencing errors. To assign V, D and J gene segments, CDR3 sequences were aligned to IMGT reference sequences. For a sequence to be retained, a match of at least six nucleotides to both a V gene segment and a J gene segment was required. A rearrangement counted as productive if the CDR3 had no stop codons and remained in frame with V and J, and every other rearrangement counted as non-productive. CDR3 was defined by IMGT convention, running from the second conserved V-encoded cysteine to the conserved J-encoded phenylalanine. The earlier analysis of 500 to 650 of the donors excluded any sequence lacking an unambiguous match to a single V gene segment. An earlier analysis of about 600 of the donors called V segments functional above 56.7% productive rearrangements and segregating when the between-donor standard deviation exceeded 5%. A statistical classification framework was built for diagnosing cytomegalovirus status from the catalog of TCR beta chain sequences. In a later analysis, TCR nucleotide sequences were compared against IMGT/GENE-DB human TR gene sequences so that V and J genes could be assigned. Using the TCRdist pipeline, a later analysis assigned CDR3 sequences along with most-parsimonious VDJ recombination scenarios. In a later analysis, each TCR beta chain was defined by its CDR3 amino acid sequence together with its V-gene family, and reads lacking a unique V-gene family were excluded. In a later analysis, around 600 highly shared, low-generation-probability nucleotide sequences were removed to address suspected cross-contamination and a sequencing artifact. In a later analysis, a clonal expansion index was calculated for each public chain from normalized within-repertoire ranks of inferred template counts. A later analysis computed generation probabilities with a VDJ recombination model fitted to out-of-frame rearrangements, and checked the results against IGoR. A later analysis scored TCR-TCR, TCR-HLA and TCR-CMV co-occurrence with hypergeometric tests, applying a repertoire-size bias correction to TCR pairs. A later analysis estimated false discovery rates by permuting HLA or CMV assignments 20 times. A later analysis grouped co-occurring TCRs with DBSCAN, adding TCRdist sequence similarity when clustering within HLA-allele-positive subsets. Repertoires with fewer than 30,000 or more than 120,000 public chains, plus five repertoires with anomalous nucleotide sharing, were excluded from co-occurrence clustering. Entries here come from immuneACCESS through TCRdb and include only in-frame sequences with V and J called. Some clones fail to appear in such tables; in the studies checked, an unresolved V gene covers under half of the shortfall, and the cause of the remainder is unknown. That table gives V, J and clone size, and the DNA gave D and trimming. This sample lists about 160,000 clones; about 83% were detected once. Together, the top ten hold under 0.95% of the sample.

In total, 630 or so healthy bone marrow donors made up the cohort. Cohort members were all nominally healthy when sampled, although unrecorded immune exposures were likely present. The donor was CMV seronegative and belonged to the group of 320 or so seronegative cohort members. Each donor provided a peripheral blood sample, and peripheral blood mononuclear cells were used for TCR beta sequencing. The Qiagen DNeasy Blood Extraction Kit was used to extract genomic DNA from the blood cell samples. The TCR sequence derives from a woman aged 25 to 45 in good health and CMV-seronegative. Sequencing input: PBMCs.

The CDR3 is CASSGQITDTQYF. The nucleotide sequence reads as follows: TGCGCCAGCAGTGGGCAGATCACAGATACGCAGTATTTT. The V and J segments used are TRBV10-1 and TRBJ2-3, with no D gene named confidently. The CDR3 spans 13 residues, from the cysteine through the phenylalanine. Solely the CDR3 DNA is kept, with 39 bases framed from the first base. CDR1 WNHNN and CDR2 SYGVQD are derived from the germline V gene (reference sequence). V is cut by 4 bases and J by 2 bases, and the space between the germline ends is 7 bases.